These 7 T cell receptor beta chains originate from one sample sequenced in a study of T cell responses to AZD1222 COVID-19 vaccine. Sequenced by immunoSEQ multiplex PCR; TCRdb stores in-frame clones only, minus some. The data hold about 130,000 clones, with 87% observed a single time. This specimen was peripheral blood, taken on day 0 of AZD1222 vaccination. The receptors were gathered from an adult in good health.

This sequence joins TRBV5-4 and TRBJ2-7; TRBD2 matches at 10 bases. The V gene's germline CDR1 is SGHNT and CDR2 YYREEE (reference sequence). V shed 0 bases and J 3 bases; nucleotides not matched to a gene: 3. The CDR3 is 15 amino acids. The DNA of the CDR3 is TGTGCCAGCAGCTTGGGGGCTAGCGGGGGCTACGAGCAGTACTTC. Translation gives CASSLGASGGYEQYF.

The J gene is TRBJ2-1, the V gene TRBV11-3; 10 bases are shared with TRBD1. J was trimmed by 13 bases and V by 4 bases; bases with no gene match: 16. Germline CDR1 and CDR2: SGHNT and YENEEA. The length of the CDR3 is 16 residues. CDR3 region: CASSSARDRGARYQFF. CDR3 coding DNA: TGTGCCAGCAGCTCGGCCCGGGACAGGGGCGCCCGTTATCAGTTCTTC.

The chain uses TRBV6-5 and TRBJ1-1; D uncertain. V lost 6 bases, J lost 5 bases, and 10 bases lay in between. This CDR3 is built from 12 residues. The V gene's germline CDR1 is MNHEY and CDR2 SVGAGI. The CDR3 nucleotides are TGTGCCAGCAGGGATGGAGGGACTGAAGCTTTCTTT. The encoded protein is CASRDGGTEAFF.

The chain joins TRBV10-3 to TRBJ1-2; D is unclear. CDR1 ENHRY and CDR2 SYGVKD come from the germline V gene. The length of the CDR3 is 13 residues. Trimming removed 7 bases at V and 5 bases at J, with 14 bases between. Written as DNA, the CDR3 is TGTGCCATCACCAACCCGGAGCGGTATGGCTACACCTTC. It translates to CAITNPERYGYTF.

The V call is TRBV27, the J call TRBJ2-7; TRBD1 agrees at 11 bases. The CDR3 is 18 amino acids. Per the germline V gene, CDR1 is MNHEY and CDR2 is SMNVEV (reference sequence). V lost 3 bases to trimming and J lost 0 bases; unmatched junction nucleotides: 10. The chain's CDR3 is CASSFNSFGTGGSYEQYF. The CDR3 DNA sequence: TGTGCCAGCAGTTTTAATAGTTTCGGGACAGGGGGCTCCTACGAGCAGTACTTC.

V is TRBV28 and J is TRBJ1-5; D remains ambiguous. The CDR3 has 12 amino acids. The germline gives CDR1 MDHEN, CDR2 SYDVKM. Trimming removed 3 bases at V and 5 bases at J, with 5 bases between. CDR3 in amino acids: CASSLKHQPQHF. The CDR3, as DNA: TGTGCCAGCAGTTTGAAGCATCAGCCCCAGCATTTT.

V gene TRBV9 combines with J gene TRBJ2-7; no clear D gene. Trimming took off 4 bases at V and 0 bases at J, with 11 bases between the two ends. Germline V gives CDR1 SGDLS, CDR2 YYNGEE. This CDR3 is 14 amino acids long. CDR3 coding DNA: TGTGCCAGCAGCCCCAGTCTGGGCTCCTACGAGCAGTACTTC. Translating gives CASSPSLGSYEQYF.